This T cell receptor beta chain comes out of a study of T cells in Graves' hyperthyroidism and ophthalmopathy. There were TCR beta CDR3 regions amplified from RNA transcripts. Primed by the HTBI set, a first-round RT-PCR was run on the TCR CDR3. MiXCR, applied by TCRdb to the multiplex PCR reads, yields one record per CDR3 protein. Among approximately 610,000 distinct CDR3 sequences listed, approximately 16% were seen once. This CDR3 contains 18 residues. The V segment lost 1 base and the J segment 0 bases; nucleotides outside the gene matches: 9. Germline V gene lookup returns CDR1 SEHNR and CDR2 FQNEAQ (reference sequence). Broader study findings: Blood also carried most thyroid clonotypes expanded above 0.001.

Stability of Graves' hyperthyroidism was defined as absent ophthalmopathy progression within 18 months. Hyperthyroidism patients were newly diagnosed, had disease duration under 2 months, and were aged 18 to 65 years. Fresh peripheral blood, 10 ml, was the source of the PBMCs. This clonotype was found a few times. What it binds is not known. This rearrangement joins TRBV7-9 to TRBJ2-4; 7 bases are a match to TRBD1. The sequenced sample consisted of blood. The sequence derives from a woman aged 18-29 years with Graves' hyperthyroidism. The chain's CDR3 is CASSLGQGESIAKNIQYF. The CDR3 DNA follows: TGTGCCAGCAGCTTAGGGCAGGGGGAGAGCATAGCCAAAAACATTCAGTACTTC.